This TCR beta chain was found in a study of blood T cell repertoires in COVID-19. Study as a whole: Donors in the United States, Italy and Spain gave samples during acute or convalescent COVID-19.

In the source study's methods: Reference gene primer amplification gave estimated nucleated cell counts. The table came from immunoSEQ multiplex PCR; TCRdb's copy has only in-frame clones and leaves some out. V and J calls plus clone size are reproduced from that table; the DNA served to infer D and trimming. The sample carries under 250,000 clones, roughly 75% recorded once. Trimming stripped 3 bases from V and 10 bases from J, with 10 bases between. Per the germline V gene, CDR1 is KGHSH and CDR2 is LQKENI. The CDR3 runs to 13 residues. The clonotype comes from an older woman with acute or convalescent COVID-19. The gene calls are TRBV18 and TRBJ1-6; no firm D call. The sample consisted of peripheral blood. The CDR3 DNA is TGTGCCAGCTCACCCGACACCGAATCACCCCTCCACTTT. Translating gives CASSPDTESPLHF. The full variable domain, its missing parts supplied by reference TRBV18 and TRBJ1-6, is NAGVMQNPRHLVRRRGQEARLRCSPMKGHSHVYWYRQLPEEGLKFMVYLQKENIIDESGMPKERFSAEFPKEGPSILRIQQVVRGDSAAYFCASSPDTESPLHFGNGTRLTVT.